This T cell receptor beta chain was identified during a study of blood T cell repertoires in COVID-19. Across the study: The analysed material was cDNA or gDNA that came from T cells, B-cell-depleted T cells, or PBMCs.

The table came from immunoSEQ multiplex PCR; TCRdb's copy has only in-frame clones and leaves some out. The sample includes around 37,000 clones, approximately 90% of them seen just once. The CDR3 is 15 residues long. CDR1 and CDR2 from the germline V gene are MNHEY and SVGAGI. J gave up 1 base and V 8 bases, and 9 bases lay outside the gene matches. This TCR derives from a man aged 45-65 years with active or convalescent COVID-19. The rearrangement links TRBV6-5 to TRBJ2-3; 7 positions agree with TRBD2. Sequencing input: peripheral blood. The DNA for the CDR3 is TGTGCCAGCCCGAGCGGGGACCTTGGCACAGATACGCAGTATTTT. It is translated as CASPSGDLGTDTQYF.